The 11 T cell receptor beta chains in this list originate from one sample, sequenced in a study of T cells in narcolepsy. Only in-frame clones appear in the TCRdb table, and some are missing; sequencing was by immunoSEQ multiplex PCR. The sample has under 35,000 clones, about 85% seen once. The specimen was memory (CD45RA-) CD4+ T cells from blood. The receptors derive from a human donor in good health.

This sequence joins TRBV28 and TRBJ1-2; 10 bases are a match to TRBD1. The CDR3 is made up of 14 amino acids. Germline trimming cut 6 bases from V and 7 bases from J; bases unmatched to any gene: 8. The germline gives CDR1 MDHEN, CDR2 SYDVKM. CDR3 loop: CASSRGQGIGGYTF. CDR3 DNA sequence: TGTGCCAGCAGCAGGGGACAGGGGATAGGTGGCTACACCTTC.

On this clone: This sample includes further DNA sequences coding for the same CDR3. The gene calls are TRBV4-3 and TRBJ1-1, with D maybe TRBD1 (6 bases). This CDR3 spans 15 amino acids. Per germline, CDR1 LGHNA and CDR2 YSLEER. Deletions cut 1 base from V and 0 bases from J, with 9 bases between. CDR3 in DNA: TGCGCCAGCAGCCAAGGAGGGGGGCTGAACACTGAAGCTTTCTTT. Protein: CASSQGGGLNTEAFF.

The chain has TRBV15 and TRBJ1-3, with D tentatively TRBD1 (6 bases). This CDR3 comprises 18 residues. CDR1 and CDR2 (germline): LNHNV, YYDKDF (reference sequence). The ends were cut back, 3 bases at V and 3 bases at J, with 21 bases in the middle. CDR3 nucleotides: TGTGCCACCAGCAGTCGTCCTTCGGGGGGCTTGGGTGGAAACACCATATATTTT. The encoded protein is CATSSRPSGGLGGNTIYF.

This clone has a single count. The rearrangement uses TRBV9 and TRBJ1-4, with 7 bases that match TRBD1. The CDR3 has 15 amino acids. Germline V lookup: CDR1 SGDLS, CDR2 YYNGEE. With 3 bases clipped from V and 5 bases from J, the junction kept 7 bases outside the gene matches. CDR3 in DNA: TGTGCCAGCAGCGAAACCGGGACAGAGAATGAAAAACTGTTTTTT. It specifies CASSETGTENEKLFF.

The J gene is TRBJ2-7, the V gene TRBV7-9; possible D gene TRBD2, 5 bases. Germline V CDR1 and CDR2: SEHNR, FQNEAQ (reference sequence). V lost 5 bases and J 7 bases, leaving 9 bases between the germline ends. The CDR3 is made up of 11 amino acids. The CDR3 DNA sequence: TGTGCCAGCAGCGCCCCGGGAGAGCAGTACTTC. Protein: CASSAPGEQYF.

This chain links TRBV7-9 with TRBJ2-7; D is unclear. Germline CDR1 and CDR2: SEHNR and FQNEAQ (reference sequence). The V end was cut by 5 bases, the J end by 0 bases, with 11 bases between. The CDR3 loop spans 14 amino acids. In DNA form, the CDR3 reads TGTGCCAGCAGCCCCCGGGCAGACTCCTACGAGCAGTACTTC. It codes for CASSPRADSYEQYF.

The chain joins TRBV7-9 to TRBJ2-3; D remains unclear. Germline V gene data show CDR1 as SEHNR and CDR2 as FQNEAQ (reference sequence). The CDR3 is made up of 12 amino acids. V shed 1 base and J shed 6 bases, with 5 bases lying between them. This CDR3 reads CASSLDFDTQYF. The CDR3 coding sequence is TGTGCCAGCAGCTTAGACTTTGATACGCAGTATTTT.

V gene TRBV10-3 combines with J gene TRBJ2-1; 8 bases align to TRBD2. This CDR3 has 16 residues. The germline V gene encodes CDR1 ENHRY and CDR2 SYGVKD. J gave up 6 bases and V 6 bases, and 13 bases lay outside the gene matches. The CDR3 nucleotides are TGTGCCATCAGCCGGGAGGGGTACAGGACCGTCAATGAGCAGTTCTTC. This gives the protein CAISREGYRTVNEQFF.

The chain carries TRBV5-8 and TRBJ2-1; D gene ambiguous. The CDR3 totals 13 residues. Germline-derived CDR1 and CDR2 are SGHTS and YDEGEE. The V and J ends lost 6 bases and 3 bases respectively, with 10 bases between them. As DNA, the CDR3 is TGTGCCAGCAACCCGACGAACTACAATGAGCAGTTCTTC. Amino acid sequence: CASNPTNYNEQFF. The variable domain in full, with the rest retrieved from reference TRBV5-8 and TRBJ2-1, is EAGVTQSPTHLIKTRGQQATLRCSPISGHTSVYWYQQALGLGLQFLLWYDEGEERNRGNFPPRFSGRQFPNYSSELNVNALELEDSALYLCASNPTNYNEQFFGPGTRLTVL.

This clone was observed a few times. The rearrangement uses TRBV5-6 and TRBJ2-7, with D perhaps matching TRBD1 or TRBD2 (7 bases each). Germline CDR1 and CDR2: SGHDT and YYEEEE. This CDR3 has 16 residues. V lost 4 bases to trimming and J lost 2 bases, with 19 bases between them. The CDR3 nucleotides are TGTGCCAGCAGCGGTACACAGGGGAGGGGGGCCTACGAGCAGTACTTC. Translating gives CASSGTQGRGAYEQYF.

This clone was counted a few times. This rearrangement joins TRBV5-8 to TRBJ2-5, with D tentatively TRBD2 (6 bases). CDR3 length: 14 amino acids. The V end was cut by 4 bases, the J end by 5 bases, with 15 bases between. The germline V gene has CDR1 SGHTS and CDR2 YDEGEE. For the CDR3, the DNA is TGTGCCAGCAGCCGGGACTCCCTCAGGGAGACCCAGTACTTC. This codes for CASSRDSLRETQYF.